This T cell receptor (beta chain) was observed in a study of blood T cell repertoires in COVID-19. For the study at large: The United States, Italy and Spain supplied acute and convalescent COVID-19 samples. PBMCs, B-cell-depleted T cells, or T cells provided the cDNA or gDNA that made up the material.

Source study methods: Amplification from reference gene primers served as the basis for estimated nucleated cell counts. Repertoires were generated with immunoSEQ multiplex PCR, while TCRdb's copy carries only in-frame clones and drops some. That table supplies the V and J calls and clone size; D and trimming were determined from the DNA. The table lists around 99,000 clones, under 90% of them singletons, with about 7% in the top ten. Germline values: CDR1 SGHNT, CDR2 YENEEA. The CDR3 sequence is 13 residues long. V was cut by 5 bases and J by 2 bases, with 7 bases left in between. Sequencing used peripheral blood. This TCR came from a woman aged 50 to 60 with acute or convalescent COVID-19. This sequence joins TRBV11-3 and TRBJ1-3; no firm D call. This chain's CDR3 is CASSRGPGNTIYF. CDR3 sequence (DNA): TGTGCCAGCAGCCGGGGTCCTGGAAACACCATATATTTT.